This TCR beta chain was obtained from a study of blood T cell repertoires in COVID-19. For the study at large: Samples representing acute and convalescent COVID-19 were sourced from the United States, Italy and Spain.

Under the authors' procedure: Amplification of reference gene primers was used by the study to estimate nucleated cell counts. Some clones are missing from TCRdb's copy, which holds only in-frame ones; the method was immunoSEQ multiplex PCR. V and J calls and clone size come straight from that table; D and trimming were deduced from the DNA. The profile shows about 200,000 clones, around nine tenths of them singletons. The V gene's germline CDR1 is LNHDA and CDR2 SQIVND (reference sequence). The germline V and J ends were trimmed by 8 bases and 5 bases, with 9 bases remaining between them. The CDR3 runs to 11 residues.

This rearrangement joins TRBV19 to TRBJ2-5; TRBD2 is a possible D gene (5 bases). The sequencing sample was made of peripheral blood. This clonotype was sampled from a man younger than 35 with active or convalescent COVID-19. CDR3 residues: CASVSGETQYF. In nucleotides, the CDR3 is TGTGCCAGTGTTTCGGGGGAGACCCAGTACTTC.